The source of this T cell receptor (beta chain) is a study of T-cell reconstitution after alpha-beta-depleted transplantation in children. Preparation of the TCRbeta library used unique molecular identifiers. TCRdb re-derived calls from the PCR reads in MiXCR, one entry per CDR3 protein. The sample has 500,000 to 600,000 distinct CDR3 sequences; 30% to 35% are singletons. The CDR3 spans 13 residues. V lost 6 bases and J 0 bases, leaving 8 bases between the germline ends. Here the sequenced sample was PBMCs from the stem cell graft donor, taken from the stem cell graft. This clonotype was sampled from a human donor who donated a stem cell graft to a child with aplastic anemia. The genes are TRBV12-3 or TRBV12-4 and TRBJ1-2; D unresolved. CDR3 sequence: CASRGLSNYGYTF. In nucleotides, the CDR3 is TGTGCCAGCAGAGGCCTCTCTAACTATGGCTACACCTTC.